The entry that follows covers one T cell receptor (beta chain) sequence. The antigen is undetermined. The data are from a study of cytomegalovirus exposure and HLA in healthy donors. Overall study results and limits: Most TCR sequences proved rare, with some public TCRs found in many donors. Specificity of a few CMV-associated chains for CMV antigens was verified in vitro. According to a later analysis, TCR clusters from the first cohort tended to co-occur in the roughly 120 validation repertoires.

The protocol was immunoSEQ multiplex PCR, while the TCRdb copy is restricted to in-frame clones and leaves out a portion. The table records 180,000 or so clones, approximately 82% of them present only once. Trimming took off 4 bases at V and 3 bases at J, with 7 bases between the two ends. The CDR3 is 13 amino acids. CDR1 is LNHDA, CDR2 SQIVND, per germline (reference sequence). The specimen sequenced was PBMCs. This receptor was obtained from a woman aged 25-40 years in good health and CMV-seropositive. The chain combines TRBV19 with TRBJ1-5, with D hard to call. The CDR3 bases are TGTGCCAGTAGTACAGTTACCAATCAGCCCCAGCATTTT. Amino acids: CASSTVTNQPQHF.